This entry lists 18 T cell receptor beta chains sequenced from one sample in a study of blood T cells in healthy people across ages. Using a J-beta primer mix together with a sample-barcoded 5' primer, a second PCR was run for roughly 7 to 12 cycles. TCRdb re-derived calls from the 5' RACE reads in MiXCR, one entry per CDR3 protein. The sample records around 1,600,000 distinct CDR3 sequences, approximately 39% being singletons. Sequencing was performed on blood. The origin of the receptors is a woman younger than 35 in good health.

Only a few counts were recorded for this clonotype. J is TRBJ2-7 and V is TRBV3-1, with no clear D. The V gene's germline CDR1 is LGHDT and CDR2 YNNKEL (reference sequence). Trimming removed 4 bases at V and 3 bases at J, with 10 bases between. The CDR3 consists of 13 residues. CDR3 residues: CASSLVGIYEQYF. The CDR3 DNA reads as TGTGCCAGCAGCCTAGTAGGGATCTACGAGCAGTACTTC.

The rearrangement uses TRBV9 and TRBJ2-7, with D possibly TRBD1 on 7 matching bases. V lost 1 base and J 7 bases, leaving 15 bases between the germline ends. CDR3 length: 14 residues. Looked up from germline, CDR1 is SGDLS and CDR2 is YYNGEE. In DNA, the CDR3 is TGTGCCAGCAGCGTACAGGGGGGCTACAATGAGCAGTACTTC. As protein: CASSVQGGYNEQYF.

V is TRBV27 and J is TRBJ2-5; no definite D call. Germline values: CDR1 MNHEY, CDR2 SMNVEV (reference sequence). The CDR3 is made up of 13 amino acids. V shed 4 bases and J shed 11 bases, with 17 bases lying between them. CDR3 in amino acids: CASSYSPISEQYF. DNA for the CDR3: TGTGCCAGCAGTTACAGTCCCATATCGGAGCAGTACTTC.

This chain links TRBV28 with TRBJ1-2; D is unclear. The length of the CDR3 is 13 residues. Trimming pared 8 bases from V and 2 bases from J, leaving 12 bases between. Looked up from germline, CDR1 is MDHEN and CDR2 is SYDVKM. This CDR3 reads CASGKALNYGYTF. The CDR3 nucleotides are TGTGCCAGCGGTAAGGCCTTGAACTATGGCTACACCTTC.

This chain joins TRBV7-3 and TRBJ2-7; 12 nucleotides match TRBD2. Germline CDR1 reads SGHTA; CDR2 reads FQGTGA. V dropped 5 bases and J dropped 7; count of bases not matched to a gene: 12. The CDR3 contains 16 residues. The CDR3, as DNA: TGTGCCAGCAGCCAACTAGCGGGAGGCGGGGGCAATGAGCAGTACTTC. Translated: CASSQLAGGGGNEQYF.

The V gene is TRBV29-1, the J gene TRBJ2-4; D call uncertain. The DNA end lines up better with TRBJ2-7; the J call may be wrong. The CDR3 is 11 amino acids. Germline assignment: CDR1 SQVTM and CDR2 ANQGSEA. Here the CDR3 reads CSVERDYEQYF. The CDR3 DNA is TGCAGCGTTGAGCGTGACTACGAGCAGTACTTC.

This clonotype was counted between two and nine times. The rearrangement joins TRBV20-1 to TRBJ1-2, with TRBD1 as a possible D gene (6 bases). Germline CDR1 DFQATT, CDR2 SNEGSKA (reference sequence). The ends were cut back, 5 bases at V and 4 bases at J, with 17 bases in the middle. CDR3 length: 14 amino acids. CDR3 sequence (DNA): TGCAGTGCTCAAACAGGGATAGGCCTCTATGGCTACACCTTC. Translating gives CSAQTGIGLYGYTF.

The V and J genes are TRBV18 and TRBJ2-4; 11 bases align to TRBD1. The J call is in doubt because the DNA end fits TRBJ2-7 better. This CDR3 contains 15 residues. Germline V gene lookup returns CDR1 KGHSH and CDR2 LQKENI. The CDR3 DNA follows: TGTGCCAGCTCACCAATAGGGACAGGGGGAAACGAGCAGTACTTC. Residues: CASSPIGTGGNEQYF.

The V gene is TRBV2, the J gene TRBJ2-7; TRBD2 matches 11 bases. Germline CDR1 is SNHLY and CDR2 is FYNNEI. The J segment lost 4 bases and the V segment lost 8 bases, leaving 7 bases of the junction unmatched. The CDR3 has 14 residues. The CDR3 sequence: CASDLGTSGYEQYF. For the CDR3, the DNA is TGTGCCAGCGACCTCGGGACTAGCGGTTACGAGCAGTACTTC.

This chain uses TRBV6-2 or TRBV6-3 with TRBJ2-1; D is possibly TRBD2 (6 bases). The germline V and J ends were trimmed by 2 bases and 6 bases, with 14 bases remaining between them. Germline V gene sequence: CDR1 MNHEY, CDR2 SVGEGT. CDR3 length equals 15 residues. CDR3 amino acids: CASSYGRGSSNEQFF. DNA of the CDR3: TGTGCCAGCAGTTACGGACGGGGGAGCTCCAATGAGCAGTTCTTC.

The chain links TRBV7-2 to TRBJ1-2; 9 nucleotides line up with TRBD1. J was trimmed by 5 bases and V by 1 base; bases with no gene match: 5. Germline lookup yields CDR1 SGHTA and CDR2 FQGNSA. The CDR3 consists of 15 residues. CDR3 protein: CASSLVRTGEYGYTF. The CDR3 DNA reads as TGTGCCAGCAGCTTAGTTCGGACAGGGGAATATGGCTACACCTTC.

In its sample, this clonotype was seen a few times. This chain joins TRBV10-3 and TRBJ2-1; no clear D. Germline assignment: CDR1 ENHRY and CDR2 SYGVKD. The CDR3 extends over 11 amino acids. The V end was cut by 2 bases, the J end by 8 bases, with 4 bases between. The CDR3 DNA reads TGTGCCATCAGTGAGATTTATGAGCAGTTCTTC. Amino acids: CAISEIYEQFF.

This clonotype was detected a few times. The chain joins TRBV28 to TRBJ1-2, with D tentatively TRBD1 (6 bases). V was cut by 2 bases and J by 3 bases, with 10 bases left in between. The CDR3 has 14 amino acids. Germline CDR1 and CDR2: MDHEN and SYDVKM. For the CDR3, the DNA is TGTGCCAGCAGTTTAAGGGACACCCACTATGGCTACACCTTC. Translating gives CASSLRDTHYGYTF.

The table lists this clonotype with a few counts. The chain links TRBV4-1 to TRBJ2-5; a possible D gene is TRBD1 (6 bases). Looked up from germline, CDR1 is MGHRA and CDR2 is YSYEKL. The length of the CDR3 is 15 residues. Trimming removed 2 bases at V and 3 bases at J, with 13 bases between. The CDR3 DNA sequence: TGCGCCAGCAGCCAACCCCTGAGGACAGAAGAGACCCAGTACTTC. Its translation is CASSQPLRTEETQYF.

The CDR3 protein is CASSFRTGYSPLHF. The CDR3 nucleotides read TGTGCCAGCAGTTTTAGGACAGGCTATTCACCCCTCCACTTT. The chain employs TRBV27 and TRBJ1-6; 7 positions agree with TRBD1. This CDR3 comprises 14 residues. The V gene's germline CDR1 is MNHEY and CDR2 SMNVEV (reference sequence). The J segment lost 8 bases and the V segment lost 3 bases, leaving 4 bases of the junction unmatched.

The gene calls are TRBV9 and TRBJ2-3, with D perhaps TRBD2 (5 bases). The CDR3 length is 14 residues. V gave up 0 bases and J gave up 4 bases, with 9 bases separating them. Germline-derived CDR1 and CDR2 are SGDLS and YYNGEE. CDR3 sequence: CASSVATRADTQYF. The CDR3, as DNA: TGTGCCAGCAGCGTAGCTACTAGGGCAGATACGCAGTATTTT.

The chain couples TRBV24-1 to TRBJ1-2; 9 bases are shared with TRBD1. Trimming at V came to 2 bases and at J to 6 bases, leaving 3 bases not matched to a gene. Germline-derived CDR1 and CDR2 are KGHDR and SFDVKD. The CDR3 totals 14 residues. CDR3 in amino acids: CATSDYRGRHGYTF. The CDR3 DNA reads TGTGCCACCAGTGATTACAGGGGGCGGCATGGCTACACCTTC.

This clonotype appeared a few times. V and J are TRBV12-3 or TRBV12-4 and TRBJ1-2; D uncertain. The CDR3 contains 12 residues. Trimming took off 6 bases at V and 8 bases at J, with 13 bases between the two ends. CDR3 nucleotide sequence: TGTGCCAGCAGACCGTCCCTAGGGGGCTACACCTTC. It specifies CASRPSLGGYTF.